This T cell receptor (beta chain) was sequenced in a study of T cells expressing NK-cell markers (dated by TCRdb to about 2020). The study in broad terms: In sorted CD3+CD56+NKG2C+, CD3+CD56+NKG2C- and CD3+CD56-NKG2C+ T-cell subsets from about 8 donors, TCR beta-chain repertoires were profiled. All eight donors whose samples were sequenced were randomly selected healthy volunteers, three of them men and five women. Libraries were sequenced as 2 x 150 bp reads on Illumina HiSeq 2000/2500, MiSeq or NextSeq. Of the eight sequenced donors, seven were found to be HCMV-seropositive and one was found to be HCMV-seronegative. Study-wide findings and limitations: Those dominant clonotypes were again the most abundant among CD3+CD56-NKG2C+ cells in a few donors, at roughly 28.3-60.1%. In several donors, the dominant CD3+CD56+NKG2C+ clonotypes were among the top 10 CD8+ clonotypes and accounted for roughly 1.0-7.5% of CD8+ T cells. It remained unclear whether the expanded NKG2C-expressing T cell clones were specific for HCMV antigens.

To note about this clonotype: Its antigen is currently not known.

Its CDR3 holds 12 amino acids, cysteine through phenylalanine. Only the protein is available. CDR1 is given as SEHNR and CDR2 as FQNEAQ, both from the germline V gene (reference sequence). Instrument on record: Illumina HiSeq 2000. TCR beta cDNA libraries were made by 5'RACE template switching that added a universal primer site and unique molecular identifiers. Priming for cDNA synthesis came from the TCR beta constant segment, and two successive PCR amplification steps followed. In the authors' own workflow: Reads were demultiplexed and grouped by UMI with MIGEC, and clonotypes were assembled and quantified with MiTCR. To exclude erroneous sequences, any TCR cDNA sequence not supported by at least two reads was discarded. The tcR package was used for downstream repertoire analysis, and clonotypes were matched across fractions by CDR3 nucleotide sequence plus V segment. VDJmatch was used to annotate antigen specificity against VDJdb, with one amino acid substitution in CDR3 allowed. After reprocessing by TCRdb, each CDR3 protein sequence is one entry, and no DNA is given. The V and J calls reflect TCRdb's pipeline rather than the authors' work. The sample table gives 20,000 or so distinct CDR3 sequences. The top ten clones comprise approximately 53% of the sample.

To determine HCMV serostatus, a commercial ELISA kit was used to detect HCMV-specific IgG in serum. Ficoll density gradient centrifugation was used to isolate peripheral blood mononuclear cells from blood. The sequenced sample was blood T cells: a sorted CD56 or NKG2C T cell subset, CD4+ or CD8+ T cells, or bulk PBMC T cells (not recorded which). The source of this sequence is a man aged 18-70 years in good health. The rearranged chain carries TRBV7-9 and TRBJ2-3; checking the TCRdb D call of TRBD1 is not possible without DNA. For the CDR3, the sequence is CASSPLVDTQYF.